The rows below give T cell receptor beta chains drawn from one sample of a study of T cells expressing NK-cell markers. Reprocessing the 5' RACE reads, TCRdb reports a single entry for every CDR3 protein and omits DNA. This sample's clone table lists fewer than 400,000 distinct CDR3 sequences. The sample comprised blood T cells: a sorted CD56 or NKG2C T cell subset, CD4+ or CD8+ T cells, or bulk PBMC T cells (not recorded which). The receptors were gathered from a man aged 18 to 70 in good health. Each CDR3 is given with its conserved first and last residue.

V gene: TRBV18
J gene: TRBJ1-5
CDR3 protein: CASSLMDRQPQHF

V gene: TRBV6-1
J gene: TRBJ2-1
CDR3 protein: CASSEVGLDGEQFF

V gene: TRBV20-1
J gene: TRBJ2-4
CDR3 protein: CSANPNRGPKNIQYF

V gene: TRBV7-2
J gene: TRBJ1-4
CDR3 protein: CASSLDRGAWEKLFF

V gene: TRBV7-8
J gene: TRBJ2-2
CDR3 protein: CASSHGQGNTGELFF

V gene: TRBV9
J gene: TRBJ2-7
CDR3 protein: CASSVAGKGYEQYF

V gene: TRBV11-2
J gene: TRBJ1-1
CDR3 protein: CASSRTVVNTEAFF

V gene: TRBV12-3/TRBV12-4
J gene: TRBJ2-5
CDR3 protein: CASSLPTSGEETQYF

V gene: TRBV6-6
J gene: TRBJ2-4
CDR3 protein: CASRPQKNIQYF

V gene: TRBV2
J gene: TRBJ2-7
CDR3 protein: CASRPDGISYEQYF

V gene: TRBV7-2
J gene: TRBJ2-7
CDR3 protein: CASSPGEGPYEQYF

V gene: TRBV12-5
J gene: TRBJ1-1
CDR3 protein: CASGLWSTEAFF

V gene: TRBV12-3/TRBV12-4
J gene: TRBJ2-2
CDR3 protein: CASSPPTGLVGELFF

V gene: TRBV30
J gene: TRBJ2-3
CDR3 protein: CAWSGSADTQYF

V gene: TRBV3-1
J gene: TRBJ2-7
CDR3 protein: CASSQVHSQAYEQYF

V gene: TRBV4-2
J gene: TRBJ2-5
CDR3 protein: CASSQGTSAPEETQYF

V gene: TRBV28
J gene: TRBJ2-3
CDR3 protein: CASSIRRAMGDTQYF

V gene: TRBV6-1
J gene: TRBJ2-5
CDR3 protein: CASSTLVSPGGGRETQYF

V gene: TRBV5-1
J gene: TRBJ2-4
CDR3 protein: CASSLEWGLILAKNIQYF

V gene: TRBV6-5
J gene: TRBJ2-5
CDR3 protein: CASSYSAWGMRETQYF

V gene: TRBV12-3/TRBV12-4
J gene: TRBJ2-5
CDR3 protein: CASGGRGKTQYF

V gene: TRBV19
J gene: TRBJ2-1
CDR3 protein: CASSTSLYNEQFF

V gene: TRBV7-2
J gene: TRBJ1-6
CDR3 protein: CASSLSARQGQSPLHF

V gene: TRBV27
J gene: TRBJ2-1
CDR3 protein: CASSLWGRNNEQFF

V gene: TRBV3-1
J gene: TRBJ2-5
CDR3 protein: CASSQAPSGGAETQYF

V gene: TRBV5-1
J gene: TRBJ1-6
CDR3 protein: CASSSRGEGSPLHF

V gene: TRBV12-3/TRBV12-4
J gene: TRBJ2-5
CDR3 protein: CASSFGGVQETQYF

V gene: TRBV21-1
J gene: TRBJ2-5
CDR3 protein: CASSGRIQETQYF

V gene: TRBV6-5
J gene: TRBJ1-2
CDR3 protein: CASSSVAGLQYGYTF

V gene: TRBV12-3/TRBV12-4
J gene: TRBJ2-6
CDR3 protein: CASSSTTRAGANVLTF

V gene: TRBV6-2/TRBV6-3
J gene: TRBJ1-2
CDR3 protein: CASSDPGTAGYTF

V gene: TRBV27
J gene: TRBJ2-2
CDR3 protein: CASSPLPTGGHTGELFF

V gene: TRBV7-7
J gene: TRBJ2-5
CDR3 protein: CASSAMGPLGETQYF

V gene: TRBV27
J gene: TRBJ2-7
CDR3 protein: CASSLQAWGEQYF

V gene: TRBV15
J gene: TRBJ2-5
CDR3 protein: CATSREWLDQETQYF

V gene: TRBV20-1
J gene: TRBJ2-5
CDR3 protein: CSAVGPAKETQYF

V gene: TRBV7-9
J gene: TRBJ1-5
CDR3 protein: CASSFGQGFSNQPQHF

V gene: TRBV7-6
J gene: TRBJ2-3
CDR3 protein: CASSLEGGGDTQYF

V gene: TRBV6-1
J gene: TRBJ2-3
CDR3 protein: CASSRGPYTQYF

V gene: TRBV7-2
J gene: TRBJ2-5
CDR3 protein: CASSAGLGSQTQYF

V gene: TRBV20-1
J gene: TRBJ1-5
CDR3 protein: CSAKAGGRSNQPQHF

V gene: TRBV12-3/TRBV12-4
J gene: TRBJ1-4
CDR3 protein: CASSFSQGEKLFF

V gene: TRBV2
J gene: TRBJ2-3
CDR3 protein: CASQDRGRATDTQYF

V gene: TRBV20-1
J gene: TRBJ2-2
CDR3 protein: CSVAGDLTGELFF

V gene: TRBV7-2
J gene: TRBJ2-5
CDR3 protein: CASSFSGSFDGETQYF

V gene: TRBV6-5
J gene: TRBJ1-5
CDR3 protein: CASRYYDNQPQHF

V gene: TRBV29-1
J gene: TRBJ2-5
CDR3 protein: CSAQRGGQETQYF

V gene: TRBV2
J gene: TRBJ2-7
CDR3 protein: CATQQLQINYEQYF

V gene: TRBV18
J gene: TRBJ2-1
CDR3 protein: CASSPPTLRGGDEQFF

V gene: TRBV3-1
J gene: TRBJ1-4
CDR3 protein: CASSPRDIGEKLFF

V gene: TRBV10-1
J gene: TRBJ1-5
CDR3 protein: CASKMQGSNQPQHF

V gene: TRBV29-1
J gene: TRBJ1-4
CDR3 protein: CSARQGQGGWSEKLFF

V gene: TRBV6-1
J gene: TRBJ2-3
CDR3 protein: CASRPQGRVTDTQYF